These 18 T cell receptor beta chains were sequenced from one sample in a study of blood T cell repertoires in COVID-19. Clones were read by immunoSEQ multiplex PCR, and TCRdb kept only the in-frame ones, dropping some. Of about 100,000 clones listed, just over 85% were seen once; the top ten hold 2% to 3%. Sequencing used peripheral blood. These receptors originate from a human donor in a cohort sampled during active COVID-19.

The CDR3 loop reads CASSDTGGPYGYTF. CDR3 nucleotides: TGTGCCAGCAGTGATACAGGGGGCCCCTATGGCTACACCTTC. The chain employs TRBV25-1 and TRBJ1-2, with TRBD1 matching 9 bases. Unmatched junction bases numbered 3, after V lost 3 bases and J lost 4 bases. Germline V lookup: CDR1 MGHDK, CDR2 SYGVNS. The CDR3 sequence is 14 residues long.

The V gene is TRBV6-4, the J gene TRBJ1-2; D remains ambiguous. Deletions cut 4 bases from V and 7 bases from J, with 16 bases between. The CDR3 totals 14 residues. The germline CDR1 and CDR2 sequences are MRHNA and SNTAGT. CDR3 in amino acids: CASSVEGGLRGYTF. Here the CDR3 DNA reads TGTGCCAGCAGTGTTGAGGGTGGGCTCCGTGGCTACACCTTC.

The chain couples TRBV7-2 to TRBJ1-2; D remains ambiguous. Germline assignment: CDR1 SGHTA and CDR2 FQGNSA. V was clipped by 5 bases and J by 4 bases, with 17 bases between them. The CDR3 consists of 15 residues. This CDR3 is CASSPSGWTSYGYTF. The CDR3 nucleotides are TGTGCCAGCAGCCCTTCGGGATGGACCTCCTATGGCTACACCTTC.

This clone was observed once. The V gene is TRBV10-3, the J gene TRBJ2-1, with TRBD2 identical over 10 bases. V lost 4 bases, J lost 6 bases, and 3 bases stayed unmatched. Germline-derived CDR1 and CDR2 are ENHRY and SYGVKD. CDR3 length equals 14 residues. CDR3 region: CAISVLAGANEQFF. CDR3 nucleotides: TGTGCCATCAGTGTGCTAGCGGGAGCCAATGAGCAGTTCTTC.

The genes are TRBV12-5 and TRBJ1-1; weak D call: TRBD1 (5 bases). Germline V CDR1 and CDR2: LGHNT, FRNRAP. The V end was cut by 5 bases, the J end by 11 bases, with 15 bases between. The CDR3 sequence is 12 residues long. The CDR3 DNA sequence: TGTGCTAGTGGTCCTGGAGGGAGGGGCGCTTTCTTT. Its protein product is CASGPGGRGAFF.

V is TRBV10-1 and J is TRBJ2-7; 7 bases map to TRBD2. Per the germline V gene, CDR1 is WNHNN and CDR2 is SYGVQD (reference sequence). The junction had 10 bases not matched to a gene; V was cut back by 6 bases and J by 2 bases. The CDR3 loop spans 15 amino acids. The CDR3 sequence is CASSRGEGGAYEQYF. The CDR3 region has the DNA TGCGCCAGCAGCCGAGGGGAGGGCGGTGCCTACGAGCAGTACTTC.

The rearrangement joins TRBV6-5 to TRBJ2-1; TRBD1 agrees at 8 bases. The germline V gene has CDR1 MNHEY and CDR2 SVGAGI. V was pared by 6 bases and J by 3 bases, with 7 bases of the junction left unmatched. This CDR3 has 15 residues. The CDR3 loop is CASRATGGSYNEQFF. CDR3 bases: TGTGCCAGCAGGGCCACAGGGGGAAGCTACAATGAGCAGTTCTTC.

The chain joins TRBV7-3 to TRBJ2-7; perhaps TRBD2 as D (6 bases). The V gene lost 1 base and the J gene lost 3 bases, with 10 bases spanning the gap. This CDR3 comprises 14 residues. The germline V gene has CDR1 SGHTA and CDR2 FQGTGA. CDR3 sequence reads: CASSLNGGDYEQYF. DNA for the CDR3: TGTGCCAGCAGCTTAAACGGGGGTGACTACGAGCAGTACTTC.

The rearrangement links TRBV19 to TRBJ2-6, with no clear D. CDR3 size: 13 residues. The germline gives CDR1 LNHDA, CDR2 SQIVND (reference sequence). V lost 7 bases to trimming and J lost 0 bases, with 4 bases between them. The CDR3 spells CASTFSGANVLTF. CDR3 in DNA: TGTGCCAGTACCTTCTCTGGGGCCAACGTCCTGACTTTC.

The CDR3 sequence is CASSYYGTRKDPEAFF. The CDR3 DNA reads TGTGCCAGCAGCTATTACGGGACAAGAAAAGACCCTGAAGCTTTCTTT. The V gene is TRBV3-1 (or the pseudogene TRBV3-2), the J gene TRBJ1-1, with D possibly matching TRBD1 (6 bases). V gave up 5 bases and J gave up 6 bases, with 22 bases separating them. The germline V gene has CDR1 LGHDT and CDR2 YNNKEL (reference sequence). The CDR3 runs 16 residues.

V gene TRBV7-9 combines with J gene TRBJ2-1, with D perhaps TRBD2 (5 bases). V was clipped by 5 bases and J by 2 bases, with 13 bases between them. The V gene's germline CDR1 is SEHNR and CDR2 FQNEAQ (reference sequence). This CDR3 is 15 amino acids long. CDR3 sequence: CASSGRRATYNEQFF. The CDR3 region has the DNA TGTGCCAGCAGCGGACGGCGGGCCACCTACAATGAGCAGTTCTTC.

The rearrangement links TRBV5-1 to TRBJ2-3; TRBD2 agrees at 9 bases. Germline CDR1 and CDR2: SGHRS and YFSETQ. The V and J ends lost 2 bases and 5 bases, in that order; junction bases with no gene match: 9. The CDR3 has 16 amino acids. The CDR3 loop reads CASSFTAGGPGDTQYF. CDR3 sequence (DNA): TGCGCCAGCAGCTTTACCGCGGGAGGGCCGGGAGATACGCAGTATTTT. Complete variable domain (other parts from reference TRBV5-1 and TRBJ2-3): KAGVTQTPRYLIKTRGQQVTLSCSPISGHRSVSWYQQTPGQGLQFLFEYFSETQRNKGNFPGRFSGRQFSNSRSEMNVSTLELGDSALYLCASSFTAGGPGDTQYFGPGTRLTVL.

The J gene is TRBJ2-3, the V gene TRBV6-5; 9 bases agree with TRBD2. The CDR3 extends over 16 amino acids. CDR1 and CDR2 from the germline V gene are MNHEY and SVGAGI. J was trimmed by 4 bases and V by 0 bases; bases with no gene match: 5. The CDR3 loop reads CASSYSPAGGADTQYF. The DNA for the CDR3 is TGTGCCAGCAGTTACTCCCCGGCGGGGGGGGCAGATACGCAGTATTTT.

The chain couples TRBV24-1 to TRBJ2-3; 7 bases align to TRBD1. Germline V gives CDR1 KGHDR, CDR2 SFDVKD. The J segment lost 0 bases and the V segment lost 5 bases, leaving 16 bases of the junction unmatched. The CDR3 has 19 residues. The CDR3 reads CATSGRTGDVRISTDTQYF. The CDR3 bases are TGTGCCACCAGTGGAAGGACAGGCGACGTCCGCATTAGCACAGATACGCAGTATTTT.

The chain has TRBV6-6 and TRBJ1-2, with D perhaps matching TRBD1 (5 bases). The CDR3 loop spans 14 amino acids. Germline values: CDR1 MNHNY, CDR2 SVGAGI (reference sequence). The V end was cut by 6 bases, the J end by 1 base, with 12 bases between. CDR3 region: CASRATELNYGYTF. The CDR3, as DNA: TGTGCCAGCAGAGCGACAGAGCTTAACTATGGCTACACCTTC.

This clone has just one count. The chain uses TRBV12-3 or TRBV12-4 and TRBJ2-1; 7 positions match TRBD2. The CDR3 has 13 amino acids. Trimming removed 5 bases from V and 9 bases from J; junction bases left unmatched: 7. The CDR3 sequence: CASSPGLVGEQFF. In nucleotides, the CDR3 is TGTGCCAGCAGTCCCGGACTAGTCGGTGAGCAGTTCTTC.

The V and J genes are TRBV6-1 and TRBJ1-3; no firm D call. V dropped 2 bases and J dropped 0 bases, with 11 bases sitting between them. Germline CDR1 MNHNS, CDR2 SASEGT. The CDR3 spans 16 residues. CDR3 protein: CASSEIGIVSGNTIYF. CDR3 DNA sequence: TGTGCCAGCAGTGAAATCGGGATCGTCTCTGGAAACACCATATATTTT.

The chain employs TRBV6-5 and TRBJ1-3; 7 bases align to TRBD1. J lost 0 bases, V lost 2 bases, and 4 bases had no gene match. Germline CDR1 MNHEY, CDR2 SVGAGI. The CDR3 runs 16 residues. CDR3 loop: CASSYGAGGSGNTIYF. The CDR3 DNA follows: TGTGCCAGCAGTTACGGGGCAGGGGGCTCTGGAAACACCATATATTTT.